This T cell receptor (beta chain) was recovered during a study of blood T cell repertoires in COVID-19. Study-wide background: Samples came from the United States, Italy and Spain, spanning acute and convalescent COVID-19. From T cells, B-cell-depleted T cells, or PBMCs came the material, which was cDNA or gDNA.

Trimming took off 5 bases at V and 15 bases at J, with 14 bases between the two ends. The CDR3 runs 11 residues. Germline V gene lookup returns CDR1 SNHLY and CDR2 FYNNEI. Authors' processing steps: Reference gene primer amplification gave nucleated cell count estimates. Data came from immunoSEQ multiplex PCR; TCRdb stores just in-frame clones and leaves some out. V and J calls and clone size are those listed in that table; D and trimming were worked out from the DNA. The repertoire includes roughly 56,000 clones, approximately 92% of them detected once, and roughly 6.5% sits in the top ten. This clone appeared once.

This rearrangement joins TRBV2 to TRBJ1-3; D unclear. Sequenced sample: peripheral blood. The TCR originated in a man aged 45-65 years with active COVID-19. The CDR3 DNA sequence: TGTGCCAGCAGTTGGGAGAGGGTCCCATATTTT. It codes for CASSWERVPYF.